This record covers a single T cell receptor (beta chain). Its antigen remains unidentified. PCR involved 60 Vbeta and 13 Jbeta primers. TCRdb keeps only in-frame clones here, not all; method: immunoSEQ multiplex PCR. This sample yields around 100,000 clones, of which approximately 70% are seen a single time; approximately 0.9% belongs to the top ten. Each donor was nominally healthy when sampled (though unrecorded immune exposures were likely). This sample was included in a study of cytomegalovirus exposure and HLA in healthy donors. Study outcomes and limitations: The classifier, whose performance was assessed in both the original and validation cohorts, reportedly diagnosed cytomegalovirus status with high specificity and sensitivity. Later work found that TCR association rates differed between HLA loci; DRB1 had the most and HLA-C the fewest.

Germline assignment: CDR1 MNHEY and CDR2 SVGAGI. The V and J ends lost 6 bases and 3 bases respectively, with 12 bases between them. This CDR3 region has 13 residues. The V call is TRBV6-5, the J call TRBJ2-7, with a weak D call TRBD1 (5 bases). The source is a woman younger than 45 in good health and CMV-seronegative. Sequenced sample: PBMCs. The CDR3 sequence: CASSPMGLYEQYF. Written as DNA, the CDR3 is TGTGCCAGCAGCCCTATGGGGCTCTACGAGCAGTACTTC.